The 31 T cell receptor beta chains presented below share a single source sample, sequenced in a study of cytomegalovirus exposure and HLA in healthy donors. The PCR was carried out with 60 Vbeta primers and 13 Jbeta primers. This table comes from immunoSEQ multiplex PCR, and its TCRdb copy is limited to in-frame clones, with some not included. The sample has about 150,000 clones; approximately 80% are singletons. Sequencing input: PBMCs. These receptors were collected from a man aged 35 to 55 in good health and CMV-seropositive.

This chain links TRBV28 with TRBJ1-4; D might be TRBD1 (6 bases). CDR1 is MDHEN and CDR2 is SYDVKM in the germline V gene. Between the trimmed V and J ends, which lost 2 bases and 7 bases, there was a span of 14 bases. The CDR3 contains 15 residues. The DNA for the CDR3 is TGTGCCAGCAGTTTACCAACAGGGAGTGGTGAAAAACTGTTTTTT. Protein sequence: CASSLPTGSGEKLFF.

The chain links TRBV7-3 to TRBJ1-5, with a possible D match to TRBD1 (5 bases). Trimming removed 5 bases from V and 3 bases from J, with 14 bases in between. Germline CDR1 SGHTA, CDR2 FQGTGA. This CDR3 is 15 amino acids long. The CDR3 bases are TGTGCCAGCAGCCTCCCAAAGGGGTTCAATCAGCCCCAGCATTTT. This codes for CASSLPKGFNQPQHF.

This clone was seen once. The V gene is TRBV25-1, the J gene TRBJ2-7, with 8 positions matching TRBD1. CDR3 length: 15 amino acids. Looked up from germline, CDR1 is MGHDK and CDR2 is SYGVNS. J gave up 5 bases and V 6 bases, and 12 bases lay outside the gene matches. CDR3 region: CASSVGAGGKNEQYF. The CDR3 DNA follows: TGTGCCAGCAGCGTCGGGGCAGGGGGCAAGAACGAGCAGTACTTC.

The chain employs TRBV6-5 and TRBJ2-3; possibly TRBD1 for D (5 bases). CDR3 size: 10 residues. Germline CDR1 is MNHEY and CDR2 is SVGAGI. CDR3 in amino acids: CAAGLDTQYF. CDR3 bases: TGTGCAGCAGGGTTGGATACGCAGTATTTT.

There are a few counts of this clone. The gene calls are TRBV9 and TRBJ2-5; tentative D call: TRBD1 (5 bases). With 3 bases removed from V and 4 bases from J, the gap between germline ends came to 16 bases. CDR1 SGDLS and CDR2 YYNGEE come from the germline V gene. The CDR3 covers 15 residues. CDR3 sequence reads: CASSGSPVRGETQYF. The DNA of the CDR3 is TGTGCCAGCAGCGGGAGTCCTGTAAGGGGAGAGACCCAGTACTTC.

This chain links TRBV6-5 with TRBJ2-2; the match to TRBD2 covers 8 bases. CDR1 and CDR2 (germline): MNHEY, SVGAGI. The CDR3 is 14 amino acids. Germline trimming cut 6 bases from V and 1 base from J; bases unmatched to any gene: 1. The CDR3 DNA reads TGTGCCAGCAGGAGCGGGGGGAACACCGGGGAGCTGTTTTTT. As protein: CASRSGGNTGELFF.

V and J are TRBV6-1 and TRBJ1-5; the match to TRBD1 covers 9 bases. Losses at the gene ends were 6 bases for V and 3 bases for J; bases not matched to a gene: 6. This CDR3 region has 15 residues. Germline values: CDR1 MNHNS, CDR2 SASEGT. CDR3 protein: CASSRDRVNNQPQHF. The CDR3 nucleotides read TGTGCCAGCAGCAGGGACAGGGTGAACAATCAGCCCCAGCATTTT.

Here the CDR3 reads CASKQPGGNEQFF. For the CDR3, the DNA is TGTGCCAGCAAGCAGCCGGGGGGCAATGAGCAGTTCTTC. V gene TRBV28 combines with J gene TRBJ2-1; TRBD2 agrees at 7 bases. The CDR3 covers 13 residues. CDR1 is MDHEN, CDR2 SYDVKM, per germline. With 7 bases clipped from V and 6 bases from J, the junction kept 6 bases outside the gene matches. The whole variable domain, remainder taken from reference TRBV28 and TRBJ2-1, is DVKVTQSSRYLVKRTGEKVFLECVQDMDHENMFWYRQDPGLGLRLIYFSYDVKMKEKGDIPEGYSVSREKKERFSLILESASTNQTSMYLCASKQPGGNEQFFGPGTRLTVL.

V is TRBV30 and J is TRBJ2-3; D is unclear. The CDR3 runs 13 residues. Trimming left V 3 bases short and J 3 bases short, with 10 bases between. Per germline, CDR1 GTSNPN and CDR2 SVGIG (reference sequence). CDR3 nucleotides: TGTGCCTGGAGGAGGATGGCGACAGATACGCAGTATTTT. Translating gives CAWRRMATDTQYF.

V usage is TRBV10-2 and J usage is TRBJ1-2; tentatively, D is TRBD1 (5 bases). Germline CDR1 and CDR2: WSHSY and SAAADI. The CDR3 is made up of 13 amino acids. The V end was cut by 6 bases, the J end by 3 bases, with 11 bases between. The CDR3 DNA reads as TGCGCCAGCAGCCCACAGGCTGACTATGGCTACACCTTC. Translation: CASSPQADYGYTF.

The chain employs TRBV11-2 and TRBJ2-7; a possible D gene is TRBD2 (6 bases). V was cut by 3 bases and J by 7 bases, with 22 bases left in between. The CDR3 runs to 16 residues. Germline V gene sequence: CDR1 SGHAT, CDR2 FQNNGV. The CDR3 protein is CASSFSVGLTGREQYF. Written as DNA, the CDR3 is TGTGCCAGCAGCTTTTCGGTCGGTCTTACTGGGAGGGAGCAGTACTTC. The whole variable domain, filled in from reference TRBV11-2 and TRBJ2-7, reads EAGVAQSPRYKIIEKRQSVAFWCNPISGHATLYWYQQILGQGPKLLIQFQNNGVVDDSQLPKDRFSAERLKGVDSTLKIQPAKLEDSAVYLCASSFSVGLTGREQYFGPGTRLTVT.

The chain is built from TRBV14 and TRBJ2-4; D perhaps matches TRBD1 (5 bases). This CDR3 contains 14 residues. Trimming stripped 2 bases from V and 11 bases from J, with 16 bases between. Germline values: CDR1 SGHDN, CDR2 FVKESK. CDR3 region: CASSQQRGNNVQYF. The CDR3 DNA follows: TGTGCCAGCAGCCAACAAAGGGGTAACAACGTTCAGTACTTC. Combining the CDR3 with reference TRBV14 and TRBJ2-4 gives the whole variable domain EAGVTQFPSHSVIEKGQTVTLRCDPISGHDNLYWYRRVMGKEIKFLLHFVKESKQDESGMPNNRFLAERTGGTYSTLKVQPAELEDSGVYFCASSQQRGNNVQYFGAGTRLSVL.

V gene TRBV4-1 combines with J gene TRBJ2-4; 8 positions match TRBD2. V gave up 1 base and J gave up 0 bases; unmatched junction bases: 8. From germline, CDR1 is MGHRA and CDR2 YSYEKL. The CDR3 is made up of 18 amino acids. The CDR3 loop is CASSQGMIAGKAKNIQYF. The CDR3 DNA follows: TGCGCCAGCAGCCAAGGGATGATAGCGGGAAAAGCCAAAAACATTCAGTACTTC.

This clone appeared a single time. The chain joins TRBV5-4 to TRBJ1-2; the match to TRBD1 covers 7 bases. With 5 bases clipped from V and 3 bases from J, the junction kept 4 bases outside the gene matches. Germline loops: CDR1 SGHNT, CDR2 YYREEE (reference sequence). The CDR3 extends over 13 amino acids. The CDR3 coding sequence is TGTGCCAGCAGTTCCGGGACAGACTATGGCTACACCTTC. Amino acids: CASSSGTDYGYTF.

The count of this clone is one. This chain links TRBV5-4 with TRBJ1-3; 8 bases are shared with TRBD1. CDR1 and CDR2 (germline): SGHNT, YYREEE (reference sequence). V was clipped by 6 bases and J by 2 bases; unmatched bases: 1. This CDR3 is built from 13 residues. The CDR3 DNA reads TGTGCCAGCAAGACAGGGGCTGGAAACACCATATATTTT. Its protein product is CASKTGAGNTIYF. The complete variable domain, with remaining parts taken from reference TRBV5-4 and TRBJ1-3, reads ETGVTQSPTHLIKTRGQQVTLRCSSQSGHNTVSWYQQALGQGPQFIFQYYREEENGRGNFPPRFSGLQFPNYSSELNVNALELDDSALYLCASKTGAGNTIYFGEGSWLTVV.

The CDR3 DNA sequence: TGTGCCACCTTGGGGGGGAGCTACGAGCAGTACTTC. It codes for CATLGGSYEQYF. The chain has TRBV25-1 and TRBJ2-7, with 7 bases fitting TRBD2. From germline, CDR1 is MGHDK and CDR2 SYGVNS. With V trimmed by 10 bases and J by 3 bases, 6 bases remained unmatched. The CDR3 contains 12 residues.

V is TRBV4-2 and J is TRBJ2-2, with D possibly being TRBD1 (6 bases). Trimming shortened V by 2 bases and J by 5 bases, and 15 bases separated the two germline ends. The V gene's germline CDR1 is LGHNA and CDR2 YNFKEQ. The CDR3 has 16 residues. The CDR3 is CASSQQGYGTTGELFF. The CDR3 DNA reads as TGTGCCAGCAGCCAACAGGGGTATGGTACGACCGGGGAGCTGTTTTTT.

A single count supports this clone. This chain joins TRBV28 and TRBJ2-3; the match to TRBD2 covers 8 bases. The length of the CDR3 is 17 residues. V was clipped by 6 bases and J by 4 bases; unmatched bases: 15. Looked up from germline, CDR1 is MDHEN and CDR2 is SYDVKM. In nucleotides, the CDR3 is TGTGCCAGCAGGCTCATAGAGGCGGGAGGAGGGTCAGATACGCAGTATTTT. Translating gives CASRLIEAGGGSDTQYF.

Here the CDR3 reads CASSGGRGAQETQYF. The DNA for the CDR3 is TGCGCCAGCAGCGGAGGCAGGGGTGCGCAAGAGACCCAGTACTTC. The rearrangement joins TRBV4-1 to TRBJ2-5; TRBD1 is a possible D gene (6 bases). V shed 5 bases and J shed 2 bases, with 15 bases lying between them. From germline, CDR1 is MGHRA and CDR2 YSYEKL. The CDR3 covers 15 residues.

This sequence joins TRBV4-3 and TRBJ2-7; D is perhaps TRBD2 (5 bases). The CDR3 length is 16 residues. V lost 2 bases and J 3 bases, leaving 17 bases between the germline ends. Germline V gene sequence: CDR1 LGHNA, CDR2 YSLEER. Written as DNA, the CDR3 is TGCGCCAGCAGCCAAAGTAAGGAGGCAGAGATCTACGAGCAGTACTTC. Encoded protein: CASSQSKEAEIYEQYF.

The CDR3 reads CASSLGGTSGGNEQFF. The DNA of the CDR3 is TGCGCCAGCAGCTTGGGGGGCACTAGCGGGGGGAATGAGCAGTTCTTC. The chain links TRBV5-1 to TRBJ2-1; 12 nucleotides align to TRBD2. There are 16 residues in the CDR3. Trimming at V came to 0 bases and at J to 7 bases, leaving 5 bases not matched to a gene. From germline, CDR1 is SGHRS and CDR2 YFSETQ.

The rearrangement joins TRBV7-9 to TRBJ2-1, with D tentatively TRBD2 (5 bases). V was pared by 4 bases and J by 4 bases, with 11 bases between. The CDR3 has 14 amino acids. Per germline, CDR1 SEHNR and CDR2 FQNEAQ (reference sequence). The CDR3 DNA reads TGTGCCAGCAGCTGGTCCGGGGATTACAATGAGCAGTTCTTC. Translation gives CASSWSGDYNEQFF.

The J gene is TRBJ2-1, the V gene TRBV25-1; 9 bases fit TRBD1. Trimming at V came to 6 bases and at J to 6 bases, leaving 9 bases not matched to a gene. Germline V CDR1 and CDR2: MGHDK, SYGVNS. The CDR3 loop spans 15 amino acids. The CDR3, as DNA: TGTGCCAGCAGGGGAACCGGGACAGGGATCAATGAGCAGTTCTTC. Encoded protein: CASRGTGTGINEQFF.

The chain recombines TRBV5-1 with TRBJ1-3; D may be TRBD1 (6 bases). There are 15 residues in the CDR3. CDR1 is SGHRS and CDR2 is YFSETQ in the germline V gene. V lost 4 bases and J lost 4, with 15 bases in between. Here the CDR3 reads CASSLTGLGGNTIYF. In DNA, the CDR3 is TGCGCCAGCAGCCTGACAGGTTTGGGAGGAAACACCATATATTTT.

This clone was found once. The chain links TRBV15 to TRBJ2-1; D might be TRBD2 (7 bases). Germline V gene sequence: CDR1 LNHNV, CDR2 YYDKDF (reference sequence). The CDR3 is 13 amino acids. Deletions cut 1 base from V and 9 bases from J, with 10 bases between. The CDR3 region is CATSRGGGGEQFF. CDR3 coding DNA: TGTGCCACCAGCAGAGGAGGGGGGGGTGAGCAGTTCTTC.

The chain joins TRBV4-1 to TRBJ2-3; possible D gene TRBD2, 7 bases. CDR3 length equals 16 residues. Germline values: CDR1 MGHRA, CDR2 YSYEKL. The V end lost 1 base, the J end lost 2 bases, and 13 bases lay between the germline ends. This chain's CDR3 is CASSQGGGQSTDTQYF. In DNA form, the CDR3 reads TGCGCCAGCAGCCAAGGGGGGGGCCAATCCACAGATACGCAGTATTTT.

The chain couples TRBV28 to TRBJ2-7, with 12 positions matching TRBD2. In germline, CDR1 is MDHEN, CDR2 SYDVKM. V dropped 6 bases and J dropped 3; count of bases not matched to a gene: 12. This CDR3 is built from 17 residues. The CDR3 loop reads CASSYILAGGANYEQYF. CDR3 nucleotide sequence: TGTGCCAGCAGCTACATACTAGCGGGAGGTGCTAACTACGAGCAGTACTTC.

CDR3 sequence (DNA): TGTGCCAGCAGCTTAGATCTGGGGCCCCAGTACTTC. Translation gives CASSLDLGPQYF. This chain links TRBV7-2 with TRBJ2-5; D might be TRBD1 (5 bases). Deletions cut 1 base from V and 9 bases from J, with 9 bases between. The CDR3 has 12 amino acids. Germline V gene lookup returns CDR1 SGHTA and CDR2 FQGNSA.

V usage is TRBV4-2 and J usage is TRBJ1-5; 10 bases match TRBD1. Germline-derived CDR1 and CDR2 are LGHNA and YNFKEQ. J gave up 10 bases and V 4 bases, and 4 bases lay outside the gene matches. This CDR3 has 13 amino acids. The CDR3, as DNA: TGTGCCAGCAGCCGGGACAGGGGACATCCCCAGCATTTT. It is translated as CASSRDRGHPQHF.

This clone is a singleton in its sample. This chain uses TRBV6-1 with TRBJ1-2; possibly TRBD1 for D (6 bases). Trimming left V 3 bases short and J 4 bases short, with 9 bases between. CDR3 length equals 13 residues. Germline lookup yields CDR1 MNHNS and CDR2 SASEGT. CDR3: CASSETGVYGYTF. DNA for the CDR3: TGTGCCAGCAGTGAGACAGGAGTCTATGGCTACACCTTC.

The V gene is TRBV6-6, the J gene TRBJ1-5, with D possibly being TRBD1 (5 bases). V was trimmed by 5 bases and J by 8 bases, leaving 19 bases between them. Looked up from germline, CDR1 is MNHNY and CDR2 is SVGAGI (reference sequence). CDR3 length equals 15 residues. The chain's CDR3 is CASSPSRRPTEPQHF. The CDR3 DNA reads TGTGCCAGCAGTCCTTCCCGACGCCCGACAGAGCCCCAGCATTTT.